These 3 T cell receptor beta chains were sequenced from one sample in a study of blood T cell repertoires in COVID-19 (dated by TCRdb to between 2020 and 2021). Libraries were built with the immunoSEQ multiplex PCR assay. TCRdb took over this immuneACCESS table, retaining in-frame rearrangements with V and J assigned. Such tables are incomplete; in checked studies, under half of the missing clones stem from an unresolved V gene, and the remainder is unexplained. The sample includes 150,000 to 200,000 clones, with about 88% observed a single time. The top ten hold 2.9% of the sample. The sequenced sample was peripheral blood. The receptor set was obtained from a woman aged 30 to 39 with active or convalescent COVID-19.

In its sample, this clone was seen a few times. V usage is TRBV2 and J usage is TRBJ2-2; 7 bases match TRBD2. J gave up 6 bases and V 5 bases, and 9 bases lay outside the gene matches. CDR1 SNHLY and CDR2 FYNNEI come from the germline V gene. The CDR3 has 15 amino acids. As DNA, the CDR3 is TGTGCCAGCAGTCAGGAAGCGGGATACGCCGGGGAGCTGTTTTTT. This codes for CASSQEAGYAGELFF.

The table lists this clone with a few counts. The rearrangement uses TRBV3-1 (or the pseudogene TRBV3-2) and TRBJ1-6; maybe TRBD1 (5 bases). The CDR3 runs 14 residues. CDR1 is LGHDT and CDR2 is YNNKEL in the germline V gene (reference sequence). V was clipped by 1 base and J by 10 bases, with 11 bases between them. The CDR3 is CASSQGQRRSPLHF. The CDR3 nucleotides read TGTGCCAGCAGCCAAGGACAGAGGCGATCACCCCTCCACTTT.

The table lists this clone with a few counts. The gene calls are TRBV2 and TRBJ1-2; no clear D. With 6 bases removed from V and 2 bases from J, the gap between germline ends came to 10 bases. The germline V gene has CDR1 SNHLY and CDR2 FYNNEI. The CDR3 sequence is 13 residues long. CDR3 protein: CASRVQMNYGYTF. Written as DNA, the CDR3 is TGTGCCAGCAGGGTACAGATGAACTATGGCTACACCTTC.